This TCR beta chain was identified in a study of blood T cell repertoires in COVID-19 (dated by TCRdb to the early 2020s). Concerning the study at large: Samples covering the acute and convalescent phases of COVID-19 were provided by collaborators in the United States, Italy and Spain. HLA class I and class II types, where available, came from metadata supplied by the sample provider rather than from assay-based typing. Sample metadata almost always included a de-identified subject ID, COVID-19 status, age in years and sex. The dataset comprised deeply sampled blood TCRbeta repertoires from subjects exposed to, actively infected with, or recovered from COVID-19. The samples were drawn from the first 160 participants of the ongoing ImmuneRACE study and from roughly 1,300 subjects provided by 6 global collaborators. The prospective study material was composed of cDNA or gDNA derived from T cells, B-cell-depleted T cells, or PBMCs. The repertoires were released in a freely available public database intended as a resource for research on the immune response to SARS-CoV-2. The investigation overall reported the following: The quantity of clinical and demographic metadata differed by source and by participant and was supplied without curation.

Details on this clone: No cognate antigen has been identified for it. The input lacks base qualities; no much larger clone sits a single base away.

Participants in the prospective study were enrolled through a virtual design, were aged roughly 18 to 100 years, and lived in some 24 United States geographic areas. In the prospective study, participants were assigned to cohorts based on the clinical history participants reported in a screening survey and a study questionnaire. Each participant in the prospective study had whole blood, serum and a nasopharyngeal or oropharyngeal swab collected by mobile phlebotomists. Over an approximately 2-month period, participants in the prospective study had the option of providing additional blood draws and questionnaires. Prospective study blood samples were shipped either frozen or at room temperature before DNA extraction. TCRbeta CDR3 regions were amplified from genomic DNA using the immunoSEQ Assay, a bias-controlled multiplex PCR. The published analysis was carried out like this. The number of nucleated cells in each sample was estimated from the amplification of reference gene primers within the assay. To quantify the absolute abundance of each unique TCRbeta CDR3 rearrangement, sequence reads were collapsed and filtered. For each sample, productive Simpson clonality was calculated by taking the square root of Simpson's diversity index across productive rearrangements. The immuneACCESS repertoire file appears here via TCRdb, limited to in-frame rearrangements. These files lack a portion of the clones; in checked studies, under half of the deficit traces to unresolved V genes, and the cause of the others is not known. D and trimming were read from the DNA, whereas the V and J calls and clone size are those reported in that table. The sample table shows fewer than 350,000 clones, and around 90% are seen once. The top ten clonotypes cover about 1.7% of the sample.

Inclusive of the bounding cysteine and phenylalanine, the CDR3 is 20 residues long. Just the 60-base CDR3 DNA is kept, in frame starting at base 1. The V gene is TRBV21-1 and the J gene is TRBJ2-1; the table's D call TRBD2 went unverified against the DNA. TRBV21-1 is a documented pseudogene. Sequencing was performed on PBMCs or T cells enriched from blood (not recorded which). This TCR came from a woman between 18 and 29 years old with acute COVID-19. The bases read TGTGCCAGCAACATTTCCCGGACTAGCGGGAGGGGTAGCTCCTACAATGAGCAGTTCTTC. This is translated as CASNISRTSGRGSSYNEQFF.